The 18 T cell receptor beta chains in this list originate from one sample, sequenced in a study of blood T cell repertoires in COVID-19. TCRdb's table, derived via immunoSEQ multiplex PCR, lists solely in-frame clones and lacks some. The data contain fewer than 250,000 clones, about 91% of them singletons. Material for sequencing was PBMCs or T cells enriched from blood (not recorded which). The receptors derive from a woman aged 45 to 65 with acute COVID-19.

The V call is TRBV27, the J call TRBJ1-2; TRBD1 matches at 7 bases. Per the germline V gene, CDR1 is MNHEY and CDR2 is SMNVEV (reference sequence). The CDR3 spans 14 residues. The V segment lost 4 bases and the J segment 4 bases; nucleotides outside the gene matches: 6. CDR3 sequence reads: CASSSRTGGYGYTF. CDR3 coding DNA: TGTGCCAGCAGTTCTCGGACAGGTGGCTATGGCTACACCTTC.

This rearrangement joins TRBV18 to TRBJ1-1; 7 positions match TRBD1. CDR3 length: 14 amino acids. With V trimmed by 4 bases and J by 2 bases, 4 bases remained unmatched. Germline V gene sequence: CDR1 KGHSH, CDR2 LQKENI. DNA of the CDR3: TGTGCCAGCTCACTGGACAGGACAAACACTGAAGCTTTCTTT. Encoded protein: CASSLDRTNTEAFF.

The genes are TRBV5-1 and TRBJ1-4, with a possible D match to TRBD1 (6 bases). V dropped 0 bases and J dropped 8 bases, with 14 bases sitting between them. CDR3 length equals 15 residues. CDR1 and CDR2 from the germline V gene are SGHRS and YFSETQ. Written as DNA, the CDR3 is TGCGCCAGCAGCTTGGCAGGGGCAGGGGTCGAAAAACTGTTTTTT. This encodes CASSLAGAGVEKLFF.

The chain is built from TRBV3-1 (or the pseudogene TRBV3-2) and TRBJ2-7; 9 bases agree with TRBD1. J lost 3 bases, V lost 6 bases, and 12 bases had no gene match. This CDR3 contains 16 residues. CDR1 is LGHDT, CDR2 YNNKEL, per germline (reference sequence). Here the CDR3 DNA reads TGTGCCAGCAGTGTACAGGGGGCCGAACCCTACTACGAGCAGTACTTC. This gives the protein CASSVQGAEPYYEQYF.

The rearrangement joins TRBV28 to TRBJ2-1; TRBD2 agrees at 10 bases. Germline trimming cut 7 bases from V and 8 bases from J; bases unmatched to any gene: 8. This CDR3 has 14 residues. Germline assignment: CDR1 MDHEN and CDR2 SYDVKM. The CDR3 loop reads CASKLAGQVDEQFF. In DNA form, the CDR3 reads TGTGCCAGCAAACTAGCGGGACAGGTCGATGAGCAGTTCTTC. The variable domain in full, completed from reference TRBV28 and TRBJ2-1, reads DVKVTQSSRYLVKRTGEKVFLECVQDMDHENMFWYRQDPGLGLRLIYFSYDVKMKEKGDIPEGYSVSREKKERFSLILESASTNQTSMYLCASKLAGQVDEQFFGPGTRLTVL.

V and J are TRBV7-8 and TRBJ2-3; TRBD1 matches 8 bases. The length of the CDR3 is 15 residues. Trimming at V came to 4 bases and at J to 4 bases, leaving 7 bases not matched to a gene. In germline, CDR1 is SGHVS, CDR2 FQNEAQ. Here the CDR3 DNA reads TGTGCCAGCAGCTCCCGGACAGGGAGCCCAGATACGCAGTATTTT. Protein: CASSSRTGSPDTQYF.

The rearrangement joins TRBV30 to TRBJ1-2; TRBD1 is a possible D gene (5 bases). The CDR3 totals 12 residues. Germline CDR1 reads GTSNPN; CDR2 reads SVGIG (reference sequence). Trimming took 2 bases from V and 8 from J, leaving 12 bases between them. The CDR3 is CAWSRQSGGYTF. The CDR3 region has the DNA TGTGCCTGGAGTAGACAGTCCGGAGGCTACACCTTC.

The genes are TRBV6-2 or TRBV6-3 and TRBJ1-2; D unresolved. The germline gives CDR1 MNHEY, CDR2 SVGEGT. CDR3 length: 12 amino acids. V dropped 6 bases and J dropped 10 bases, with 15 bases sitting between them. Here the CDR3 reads CASSRGVDPYTF. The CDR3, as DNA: TGTGCCAGCAGCCGCGGGGTAGACCCCTACACCTTC.

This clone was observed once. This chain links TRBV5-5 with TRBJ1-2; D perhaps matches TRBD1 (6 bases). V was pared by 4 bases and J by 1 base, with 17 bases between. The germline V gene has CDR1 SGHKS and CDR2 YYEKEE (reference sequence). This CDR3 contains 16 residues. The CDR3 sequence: CASSRSGRGNNYGYTF. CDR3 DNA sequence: TGTGCCAGCAGCCGCTCTGGCAGGGGAAATAACTATGGCTACACCTTC.

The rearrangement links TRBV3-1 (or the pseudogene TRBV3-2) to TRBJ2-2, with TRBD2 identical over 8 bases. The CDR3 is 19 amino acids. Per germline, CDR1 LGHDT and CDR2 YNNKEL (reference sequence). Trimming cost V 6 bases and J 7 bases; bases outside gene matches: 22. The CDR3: CASRDLSGASGLRGGELFF. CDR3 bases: TGTGCCAGCAGGGACCTCTCGGGGGCTAGCGGGCTGCGGGGCGGGGAGCTGTTTTTT.

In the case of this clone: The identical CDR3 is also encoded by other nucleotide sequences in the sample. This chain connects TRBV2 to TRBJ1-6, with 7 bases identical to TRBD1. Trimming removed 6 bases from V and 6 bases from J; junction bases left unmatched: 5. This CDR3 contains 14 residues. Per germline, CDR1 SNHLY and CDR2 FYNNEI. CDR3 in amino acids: CASSRDRLNSPLHF. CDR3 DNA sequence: TGTGCCAGCAGCCGGGACAGACTTAATTCACCCCTCCACTTT. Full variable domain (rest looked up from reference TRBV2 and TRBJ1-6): EPEVTQTPSHQVTQMGQEVILRCVPISNHLYFYWYRQILGQKVEFLVSFYNNEISEKSEIFDDQFSVERPDGSNFTLKIRSTKLEDSAMYFCASSRDRLNSPLHFGNGTRLTVT.

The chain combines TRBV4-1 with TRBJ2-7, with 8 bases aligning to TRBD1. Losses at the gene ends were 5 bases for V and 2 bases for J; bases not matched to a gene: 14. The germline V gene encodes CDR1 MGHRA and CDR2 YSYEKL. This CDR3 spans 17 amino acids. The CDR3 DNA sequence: TGCGCCAGCAGCATTCGGTTGGTAGGACAGGGCACCTACGAGCAGTACTTC. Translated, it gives CASSIRLVGQGTYEQYF.

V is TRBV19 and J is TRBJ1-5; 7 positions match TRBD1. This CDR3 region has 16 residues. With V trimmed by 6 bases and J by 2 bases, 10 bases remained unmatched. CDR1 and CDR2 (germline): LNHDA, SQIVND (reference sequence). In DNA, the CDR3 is TGTGCCAGTAGACCCATCGACAGGGTCCGCAATCAGCCCCAGCATTTT. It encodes CASRPIDRVRNQPQHF.

The CDR3 DNA reads TGTGCCAGCAGTGCAGTCGGGATCTACAATGAGCAGTTCTTC. This sequence encodes CASSAVGIYNEQFF. The V gene is TRBV2, the J gene TRBJ2-1; maybe TRBD2 (5 bases). Germline loops: CDR1 SNHLY, CDR2 FYNNEI. Trimming removed 4 bases from V and 3 bases from J, with 10 bases in between. The length of the CDR3 is 14 residues.

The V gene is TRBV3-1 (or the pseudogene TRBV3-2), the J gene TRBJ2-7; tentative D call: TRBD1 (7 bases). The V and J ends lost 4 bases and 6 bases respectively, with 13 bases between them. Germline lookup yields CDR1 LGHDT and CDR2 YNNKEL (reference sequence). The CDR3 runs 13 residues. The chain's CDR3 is CASSRQGLGEQYF. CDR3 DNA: TGTGCCAGCAGCCGACAGGGACTGGGCGAGCAGTACTTC.

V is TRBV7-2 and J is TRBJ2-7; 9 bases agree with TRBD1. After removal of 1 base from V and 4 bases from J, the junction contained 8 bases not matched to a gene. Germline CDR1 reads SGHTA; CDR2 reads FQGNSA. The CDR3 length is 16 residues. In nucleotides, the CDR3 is TGTGCCAGCAGCTTAGTGTGGGGGACAGGGTCATACGAGCAGTACTTC. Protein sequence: CASSLVWGTGSYEQYF.

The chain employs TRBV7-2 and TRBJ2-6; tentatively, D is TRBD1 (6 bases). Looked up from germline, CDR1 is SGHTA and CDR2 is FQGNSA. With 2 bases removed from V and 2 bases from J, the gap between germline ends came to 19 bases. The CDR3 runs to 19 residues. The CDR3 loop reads CASSLTGSAGWPGANVLTF. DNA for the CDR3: TGTGCCAGCAGCTTAACAGGGTCGGCGGGTTGGCCTGGGGCCAACGTCCTGACTTTC.

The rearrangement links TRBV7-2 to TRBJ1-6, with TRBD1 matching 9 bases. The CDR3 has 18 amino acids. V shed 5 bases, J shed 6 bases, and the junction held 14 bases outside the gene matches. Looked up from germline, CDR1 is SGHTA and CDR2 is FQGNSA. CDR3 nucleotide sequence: TGTGCCAGCAGCACACTCGCGAGGACAGGGGCCTTTAATTCACCCCTCCACTTT. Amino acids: CASSTLARTGAFNSPLHF.